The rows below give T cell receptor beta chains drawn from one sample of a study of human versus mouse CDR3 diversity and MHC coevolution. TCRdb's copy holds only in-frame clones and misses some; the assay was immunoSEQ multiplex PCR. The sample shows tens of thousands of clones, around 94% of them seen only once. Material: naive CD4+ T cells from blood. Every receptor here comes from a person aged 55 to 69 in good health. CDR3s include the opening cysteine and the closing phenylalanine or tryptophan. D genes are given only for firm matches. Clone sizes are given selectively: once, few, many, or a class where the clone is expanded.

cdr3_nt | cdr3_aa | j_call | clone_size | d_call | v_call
TGTGCCAGCAGTTTGAGGGCTCCAGCGAACACCGGGGAGCTGTTTTTT | CASSLRAPANTGELFF | TRBJ2-2 | - | - | TRBV2
TGTGCCAGCAGCGCCGAGACAGGGTTTCTCGGGGAGCTGTTTTTT | CASSAETGFLGELFF | TRBJ2-2 | - | TRBD1 | TRBV9
TGCGCCAGTAAGGGGACAGGGGCTGGCAATCAGCCCCAGCATTTT | CASKGTGAGNQPQHF | TRBJ1-5 | - | TRBD1 | TRBV19
TGTGCCAGCAGAGCTCAGACTAGCCCCGGGGAGCTGTTTTTT | CASRAQTSPGELFF | TRBJ2-2 | - | TRBD2 | TRBV2
TGTGCCAGCAGCTCCAACCCAGGGTTAAGGCACAATGAGCAGTTCTTC | CASSSNPGLRHNEQFF | TRBJ2-1 | - | - | TRBV7-3
TGTGCCAGCAGCTTGGCTTGGGCAGATTCCTACAATGAGCAGTTCTTC | CASSLAWADSYNEQFF | TRBJ2-1 | - | - | TRBV5-4
TGTGCCAGCAGCCGCGGACAGGGCTCCTATGGCTACACCTTC | CASSRGQGSYGYTF | TRBJ1-2 | - | TRBD1 | TRBV11-2
TGTGCCTGGAGTGCCGGGACTAGCGGTGGGGATACGCAGTATTTT | CAWSAGTSGGDTQYF | TRBJ2-3 | once | TRBD2 | TRBV30
TGCGCCAGCAGCTTGGGACTAGACCCACCACCTTCTGGGGCCAACGTCCTGACTTTC | CASSLGLDPPPSGANVLTF | TRBJ2-6 | - | - | TRBV5-1
TGTGCCAGCAGCGTAGGGGGGCGGCCCCGCGATTCGAACGAGCAGTACTTC | CASSVGGRPRDSNEQYF | TRBJ2-7 | - | - | TRBV9
TGTGCCAGCAGCTTACGAGGTATCCATCAGCCCCAGCATTTT | CASSLRGIHQPQHF | TRBJ1-5 | - | - | TRBV7-7
TGTGCCAGTAGTATAGATCAGGAGGTCCTCGCCCAGCATTTT | CASSIDQEVLAQHF | TRBJ1-5 | - | - | TRBV19
TGTGCCTGGAGTGTAGGGGCGAACACCCAGCATTTT | CAWSVGANTQHF | TRBJ1-5 | once | - | TRBV30
TGTGCCAGCGAATTCGGGGGGCATGAAAAACTGTTTTTT | CASEFGGHEKLFF | TRBJ1-4 | - | - | TRBV7-9
TGTGCCAGCAGTGGGGACAGGGACTATGGCTACACCTTC | CASSGDRDYGYTF | TRBJ1-2 | - | TRBD1 | TRBV2
TGTGCCAGCTCACAAGGGACAGGGATGTACGAGCAGTACTTC | CASSQGTGMYEQYF | TRBJ2-7 | - | TRBD1 | TRBV18
TGCGCCAGCAGTGGGCAGGGGGCAACTAATGAAAAACTGTTTTTT | CASSGQGATNEKLFF | TRBJ1-4 | - | TRBD1 | TRBV10-2
TGTGCCACCAGCAGAGAGGGACAGCTCACAGATACGCAGTATTTT | CATSREGQLTDTQYF | TRBJ2-3 | - | TRBD1 | TRBV15
TGCGCCAGCAACCCGGAGGGTTATACAGATACGCAGTATTTT | CASNPEGYTDTQYF | TRBJ2-3 | - | - | TRBV5-1
TGCGCCAGCAGCCCCGGCGCAGGGGGCTCAAACACTGAAGCTTTCTTT | CASSPGAGGSNTEAFF | TRBJ1-1 | - | TRBD1 | TRBV5-1
TGTGCCAGCTCACCACCAGAAGGGAGTGTTACTGAAGCTTTCTTT | CASSPPEGSVTEAFF | TRBJ1-1 | - | - | TRBV18
TGTGCCAGCGGGGAGTCGGGACAGAAAATTAGCTCTGGAAACACCATATATTTT | CASGESGQKISSGNTIYF | TRBJ1-3 | - | TRBD1 | TRBV11-2
TGTGCCAGCAGTGCAACAGGAATAGGGGAAAAACTGTTTTTT | CASSATGIGEKLFF | TRBJ1-4 | - | - | TRBV6-5
TGTGCCAGCAGCTTGGAGAGGGGGATGGAGCAGTACTTC | CASSLERGMEQYF | TRBJ2-5 | - | - | TRBV11-2
TGTGCCAGCAGCCCTCTGTACAATGAGCAGTTCTTC | CASSPLYNEQFF | TRBJ2-1 | - | - | TRBV9
TGCAGCGTTGAAGCCACTAGCGCCTCCCAGTATTTT | CSVEATSASQYF | TRBJ2-3 | - | TRBD2 | TRBV29-1
TGTGCCAGCAGCCCCCCGGGGGTTAGCGGCTATGGCTACACCTTC | CASSPPGVSGYGYTF | TRBJ1-2 | - | - | TRBV5-4
TGCGCCAGCACTCTAGCGGGAGGAACAGATACGCAGTATTTT | CASTLAGGTDTQYF | TRBJ2-3 | - | TRBD2 | TRBV10-2
TGTGCCAGCAGTGACACTAGGGAGACCCAGTACTTC | CASSDTRETQYF | TRBJ2-5 | - | - | TRBV6-5
TGTGCCTGGAGTCCGGGACTAGGAGTTGCAGATACGCAGTATTTT | CAWSPGLGVADTQYF | TRBJ2-3 | - | TRBD2 | TRBV30
TGTGCCAGCAGCTTGGCAGGGTCATCTGGCTACACCTTC | CASSLAGSSGYTF | TRBJ1-2 | - | - | TRBV5-4
TGTGCCTGGAGGGGGGACAAAATGAACACTGAAGCTTTCTTT | CAWRGDKMNTEAFF | TRBJ1-1 | - | - | TRBV30
TGTGCCAGCAGTGAACAGGGATCTAAGTACTTC | CASSEQGSKYF | TRBJ2-7 | - | - | TRBV2
TGTGCCAGCAGCGAGACAGGGTTGAACACTGAAGCTTTCTTT | CASSETGLNTEAFF | TRBJ1-1 | - | TRBD1 | TRBV6-6
TGTGCCAGTAGTATGGGGGGACTACTACGCCCCTACGAGCAGTACTTC | CASSMGGLLRPYEQYF | TRBJ2-7 | - | TRBD2 | TRBV19
TGTGCCAGCAGCCCGCTAGCGGGAAACGAGCAGTTCTTC | CASSPLAGNEQFF | TRBJ2-1 | - | TRBD2 | TRBV11-3
TGTGCCTGGAGTGTAACGCGGGACTACGAGCAGTACTTC | CAWSVTRDYEQYF | TRBJ2-7 | - | - | TRBV30
TGTGCCAGTAGTATAGGTGGCGGGAGATTCTACAATGAGCAGTTCTTC | CASSIGGGRFYNEQFF | TRBJ2-1 | - | TRBD2 | TRBV19
TGTGCCACCAGCAGAGATACTAGCGGGAGGGCCGGGGATGAGCAGTTCTTC | CATSRDTSGRAGDEQFF | TRBJ2-1 | - | TRBD2 | TRBV15
TGTGCCAGCAGCGTAGGGGTAGCGGGAGATGGAGATACGCAGTATTTT | CASSVGVAGDGDTQYF | TRBJ2-3 | - | TRBD2 | TRBV9
TGTGCCAGCAGCAAAGTCTTCCACCTGCACAGGGGCAAGGATAATTCACCCCTCCACTTT | CASSKVFHLHRGKDNSPLHF | TRBJ1-6 | - | - | TRBV21-1
TGTGCCAGTAGTATGGGACAGGGGACCACCGGGGAGCTGTTTTTT | CASSMGQGTTGELFF | TRBJ2-2 | - | TRBD1 | TRBV19
TGTGCCAGCAGCCCCGGACAGGTCGGCGAAAAACTGTTTTTT | CASSPGQVGEKLFF | TRBJ1-4 | few | TRBD1 | TRBV5-4
TGTGCCAGTAGTCTAAGGAGTGCAACTAATGAAAAACTGTTTTTT | CASSLRSATNEKLFF | TRBJ1-4 | - | - | TRBV19
TGTGCCAGCTCACCACAGGGGGCTCAAGAGACCCAGTACTTC | CASSPQGAQETQYF | TRBJ2-5 | - | TRBD1 | TRBV18
TGTGCCAGCAGCTTCACAGGGCCCCATGGCTACACCTTC | CASSFTGPHGYTF | TRBJ1-2 | - | - | TRBV7-2
TGTGCCTGGAGTGTACGACAGGGCGAAGAAGCTTTCTTT | CAWSVRQGEEAFF | TRBJ1-1 | - | TRBD1 | TRBV30
TGTGCCAGTATTGGGGAGGTGGGCGTCAATCAGCCCCAGCATTTT | CASIGEVGVNQPQHF | TRBJ1-5 | - | - | TRBV19
TGTGCCAGCAGCTCCAAGACAGGGGGCATCACAGATACGCAGTATTTT | CASSSKTGGITDTQYF | TRBJ2-3 | - | TRBD1 | TRBV5-4
TGTGCCAGTAGTTTACAGGGGAAGCGGGATCAGCCCCAGCATTTT | CASSLQGKRDQPQHF | TRBJ1-5 | - | TRBD1 | TRBV19
TGTGCCAGCAGCTTGTCCCGACAGGGAGAGACCCAGTACTTC | CASSLSRQGETQYF | TRBJ2-5 | once | TRBD1 | TRBV5-6
TGTGCCAGCAGCTTATTATGGTTAGCGGGAAAGAATGAGCAGTTCTTC | CASSLLWLAGKNEQFF | TRBJ2-1 | - | TRBD2 | TRBV7-2